Below are 14 T cell receptor beta chains sequenced from a single sample in a study of blood T cell repertoires in COVID-19. The protocol was immunoSEQ multiplex PCR, while the TCRdb copy is restricted to in-frame clones and leaves out a portion. In the table there are 200,000 to 300,000 clones, about 91% of which are singletons. Sequencing was done on a sample of PBMCs or T cells enriched from blood (not recorded which). These receptors were collected from a woman aged 40 to 50 with acute COVID-19.

The chain is built from TRBV10-1 and TRBJ2-3, with 15 bases aligning to TRBD2. This CDR3 contains 15 residues. CDR1 and CDR2 from the germline V gene are WNHNN and SYGVQD (reference sequence). V shed 6 bases, J shed 6 bases, and the junction held 4 bases outside the gene matches. The CDR3 loop reads CASSAGTSGRDTQYF. CDR3 bases: TGCGCCAGCAGCGCCGGGACTAGCGGGAGGGATACGCAGTATTTT.

This chain connects TRBV2 to TRBJ1-6; 10 bases agree with TRBD1. Germline CDR1 SNHLY, CDR2 FYNNEI. CDR3 length: 16 amino acids. The ends lost 4 bases at V and 7 bases at J; junction bases unmatched: 7. As DNA, the CDR3 is TGTGCCAGCAGTGCAATCGGGACAGGGGTAAATTCACCCCTCCACTTT. Its protein product is CASSAIGTGVNSPLHF.

This clone was detected only once. The CDR3 nucleotides read TGCGCCAGCAGCGCGGGACTAGCGGGGGGACACACAGATACGCAGTATTTT. Protein: CASSAGLAGGHTDTQYF. The rearrangement joins TRBV10-1 to TRBJ2-3, with TRBD2 matching 15 bases. From germline, CDR1 is WNHNN and CDR2 SYGVQD (reference sequence). Trimming at V came to 6 bases and at J to 2 bases, leaving 6 bases not matched to a gene. The CDR3 consists of 17 residues.

The sample holds one count of this clone. V and J are TRBV9 and TRBJ2-3; 11 bases agree with TRBD2. This CDR3 has 16 amino acids. In germline, CDR1 is SGDLS, CDR2 YYNGEE. J was trimmed by 4 bases and V by 0 bases; bases with no gene match: 4. CDR3 in DNA: TGTGCCAGCAGCGTAGGCCATAGCGGGGGGGCAGATACGCAGTATTTT. It is translated as CASSVGHSGGADTQYF.

The chain joins TRBV2 to TRBJ1-3; 7 nucleotides agree with TRBD1. V lost 7 bases to trimming and J lost 3 bases; unmatched junction nucleotides: 9. In germline, CDR1 is SNHLY, CDR2 FYNNEI. This CDR3 is built from 15 residues. CDR3 DNA: TGTGCCAGCATCGCTTTACAGGGGCTTGGAAACACCATATATTTT. The encoded protein is CASIALQGLGNTIYF.

The gene calls are TRBV3-1 (or the pseudogene TRBV3-2) and TRBJ1-1; no clear D. V was trimmed by 3 bases and J by 4 bases, leaving 6 bases between them. Per germline, CDR1 LGHDT and CDR2 YNNKEL (reference sequence). The CDR3 is made up of 12 amino acids. The CDR3 loop reads CASSHTATEAFF. CDR3 sequence (DNA): TGTGCCAGCAGCCACACAGCCACTGAAGCTTTCTTT.

The sample holds one count of this clone. V is TRBV5-5 and J is TRBJ2-2; D might be TRBD1 (6 bases). CDR1 is SGHKS and CDR2 is YYEKEE in the germline V gene (reference sequence). The CDR3 covers 17 residues. V was clipped by 4 bases and J by 0 bases, with 16 bases between them. CDR3 in amino acids: CASSLMRQASNTGELFF. CDR3 coding DNA: TGTGCCAGCAGCCTTATGAGACAGGCTTCGAACACCGGGGAGCTGTTTTTT.

The gene calls are TRBV7-8 and TRBJ1-4; TRBD1 aligns across 9 bases. The CDR3 runs to 15 residues. The V gene's germline CDR1 is SGHVS and CDR2 FQNEAQ. V shed 1 base, J shed 9 bases, and the junction held 6 bases outside the gene matches. The CDR3 coding sequence is TGTGCCAGCAGCTTAGACAGGGGGCCTGAAAAAAAACTGTTTTTT. It is translated as CASSLDRGPEKKLFF.

The CDR3 DNA follows: TGTGCCAGCAGCCAAGATAACGGGGTCGGCACAGATACGCAGTATTTT. It yields the protein CASSQDNGVGTDTQYF. The rearrangement joins TRBV14 to TRBJ2-3; D may be TRBD2 (5 bases). CDR1 and CDR2 from the germline V gene are SGHDN and FVKESK. The CDR3 runs 16 residues. V dropped 0 bases and J dropped 1 base, with 11 bases sitting between them.

V is TRBV20-1 and J is TRBJ2-3; 7 positions match TRBD2. This CDR3 is built from 14 residues. Trimming removed 3 bases from V and 2 bases from J; junction bases left unmatched: 5. CDR1 is DFQATT and CDR2 is SNEGSKA in the germline V gene (reference sequence). CDR3 loop: CSASRGGPTDTQYF. The CDR3 DNA sequence: TGCAGTGCTAGTCGCGGGGGACCCACAGATACGCAGTATTTT.

The chain joins TRBV14 to TRBJ2-1; maybe TRBD2 (5 bases). The V end lost 4 bases, the J end lost 8 bases, and 24 bases lay between the germline ends. From germline, CDR1 is SGHDN and CDR2 FVKESK. The CDR3 runs 17 residues. The CDR3 nucleotides read TGTGCCAGCAGCCGGAACCGAGCGGTTTTAGGATTACATGAGCAGTTCTTC. Its protein is CASSRNRAVLGLHEQFF.

The V and J genes are TRBV7-9 and TRBJ2-2; 7 positions match TRBD1. The junction had 3 bases not matched to a gene; V was cut back by 5 bases and J by 0 bases. The CDR3 sequence is 15 residues long. The germline CDR1 and CDR2 sequences are SEHNR and FQNEAQ (reference sequence). CDR3 sequence: CASSRTGANTGELFF. CDR3 coding DNA: TGTGCCAGCAGCCGAACAGGGGCGAACACCGGGGAGCTGTTTTTT. Using reference TRBV7-9 and TRBJ2-2 for the parts outside the CDR3, the full variable domain is DTGVSQNPRHKITKRGQNVTFRCDPISEHNRLYWYRQTLGQGPEFLTYFQNEAQLEKSRLLSDRFSAERPKGSFSTLEIQRTEQGDSAMYLCASSRTGANTGELFFGEGSRLTVL.

This chain links TRBV7-2 with TRBJ1-5; tentative D call: TRBD1 (5 bases). The CDR3 totals 14 residues. CDR1 and CDR2 (germline): SGHTA, FQGNSA. V lost 4 bases and J lost 5, with 12 bases in between. CDR3 protein: CASSSDRTYQPQHF. The CDR3, as DNA: TGTGCCAGCAGCTCCGACAGAACTTATCAGCCCCAGCATTTT.

This clone was found once. The rearrangement joins TRBV12-3 or TRBV12-4 to TRBJ1-2; 9 nucleotides align to TRBD1. CDR3 size: 13 residues. The J segment lost 8 bases and the V segment lost 7 bases, leaving 8 bases of the junction unmatched. CDR3 sequence (DNA): TGTGCCAGCACCTCGGGGACAGGGCAAGGCTACACCTTC. Translated: CASTSGTGQGYTF.